Described below is a single T cell receptor (beta chain) sequence and its context. The germline V gene encodes CDR1 SGHTS and CDR2 YDEGEE. With V trimmed by 2 bases and J by 6 bases, 8 bases remained unmatched. CDR3 length: 15 amino acids. The sample originates from a study of shared clonotypes between healthy human individuals. The protocol was immunoSEQ multiplex PCR, while the TCRdb copy is restricted to in-frame clones and leaves out a portion. The table includes some 1.4 million clones, roughly 96% detected once. The genes are TRBV5-8 and TRBJ2-3; 8 bases agree with TRBD1. The source is a man in his thirties or forties in good health. The sequenced sample was naive CD4+ T cells sorted from blood. The subset is: CD45RA+ positively selected. In DNA, the CDR3 is TGTGCCAGCAGCTTCGGGGCAGGGGGCTTGGATACGCAGTATTTT. Protein product: CASSFGAGGLDTQYF.